This T cell receptor (beta chain) was captured in a study of regulatory T cells in long-lasting Graves disease. Germline V gene data show CDR1 as DFQATT and CDR2 as SNEGSKA (reference sequence). Trimming removed 6 bases from V and 4 bases from J, with 11 bases in between. The CDR3 covers 12 residues. Sequencing libraries for TCR beta were prepared with iRepertoire HTBI primers and Arm-PCR of CDR3 regions. Each CDR3 protein is one row after TCRdb ran MiXCR on the multiplex PCR reads. Of hundreds of thousands of distinct CDR3 sequences in the sample, over 15% were seen once. Time point reported: newly diagnosed GD, antithyroid drugs for less than 3 months. Construction of the TCR library relied on RNA isolated from PBMCs. This clonotype was seen only a few times. These data were likewise used in another study, on T cells in Graves' hyperthyroidism and ophthalmopathy.

This TCR was recovered from a man in his forties or fifties with Graves disease. The V and J genes are TRBV20-1 and TRBJ2-3; D is uncertain. The sequencing here drew on peripheral blood mononuclear cells (PBMCs), taken at new diagnosis, from a patient treated with antithyroid drugs. The DNA for the CDR3 is TGCAGTGCCACGCATCAAGCAGATACGCAGTATTTT. Its protein product is CSATHQADTQYF.